This TCR beta chain came from a study of CD8+ T cells in alopecia areata. Findings and limits, study-wide: Whereas mice showed it more clearly, TCR sharing across patients was murkier, possibly because of HLA. Affected scalp, especially in alopecia totalis/universalis, had a higher clonality than normal scalp did. Scalp sequencing captures resident alphabeta T cells of normal skin too.

The CDR3 is 16 residues long. Germline CDR1 SGHTA, CDR2 FQGNSA. Trimming removed 7 bases from V and 4 bases from J; junction bases left unmatched: 9. In each case, RNA was isolated and then reverse transcribed into cDNA as the sequencing template. The protocol was immunoSEQ multiplex PCR, while the TCRdb copy is restricted to in-frame clones and leaves out a portion. The repertoire holds approximately 200,000 clones, with 60% as singletons. As regards this clone: What it recognizes is unknown.

Treatment indicated: oral pan-JAK inhibitor, 5-10 mg twice daily. Peripheral blood and lesional scalp punch biopsies came from alopecia areata patients. Sequenced here: CD4+ T cells sorted from blood, sampled at week 4, from a patient treated with tofacitinib. The receptor was isolated from a human donor with alopecia areata. The chain joins TRBV7-2 to TRBJ2-1, with 11 bases lining up with TRBD2. CDR3 in DNA: TGTGCCAGCACCGAGGGGGGACTAGCGGCTTACAATGAGCAGTTCTTC. It yields the protein CASTEGGLAAYNEQFF.